These T cell receptor beta chains were read from a single sample in a study of T cell responses to AZD1222 COVID-19 vaccine. Profiling relied on immunoSEQ multiplex PCR, and the TCRdb table lists in-frame clones only, not all of them. The sample holds 75,000 to 95,000 clones, around 84% seen once. The source material was peripheral blood, sampled on day 0 of AZD1222 vaccination. These receptors were obtained from an adult in good health. Each CDR3 is given with its conserved first and last residue. The order of the fields is J gene, clone size, V gene, D gene, CDR3 protein, CDR3 DNA. D genes are given only for firm matches. Clone size is stated in some rows and not others, as once, few, many or a class when expanded.

>TRBJ1-6|NA|TRBV19|NA
CATAGSSYNSPLHF
TGTGCCACCGCAGGGAGCTCCTATAATTCACCCCTCCACTTT
>TRBJ1-1|once|TRBV9|NA
CASSVATTGGAFF
TGTGCCAGCAGCGTAGCTACGACCGGAGGAGCTTTCTTT
>TRBJ2-3|NA|TRBV19|TRBD1
CASNPGTGVTDTQYF
TGTGCCAGTAACCCCGGGACAGGGGTGACAGATACGCAGTATTTT
>TRBJ2-7|few|TRBV5-6|TRBD1
CASSPGGQGRIEQYF
TGTGCCAGCAGCCCTGGAGGACAGGGGAGGATCGAGCAGTACTTC
>TRBJ1-5|NA|TRBV9|NA
CASSVSPMSNQPQHF
TGTGCCAGCAGCGTATCCCCGATGAGCAATCAGCCCCAGCATTTT
>TRBJ2-7|NA|TRBV9|NA
CASSVGGTVSYEQYF
TGTGCCAGCAGCGTAGGCGGGACAGTCTCCTACGAGCAGTACTTC
>TRBJ2-3|NA|TRBV7-9|TRBD1
CASSPGTGNSGTDTQYF
TGTGCCAGCAGCCCTGGGACAGGGAACTCCGGCACAGATACGCAGTATTTT
>TRBJ2-7|NA|TRBV6-5|NA
CASSPAGTPYEQYF
TGTGCCAGCAGTCCTGCTGGGACCCCCTACGAGCAGTACTTC
>TRBJ1-1|NA|TRBV30|NA
CAWRFMIMNTEAFF
TGTGCCTGGCGCTTCATGATTATGAACACTGAAGCTTTCTTT
>TRBJ2-3|NA|TRBV20-1|NA
CSASLRARDTQYF
TGCAGTGCTAGTCTGAGAGCCCGGGATACGCAGTATTTT
>TRBJ1-5|once|TRBV5-1|NA
CASSLQGRTNQPQHF
TGCGCCAGCAGCTTGCAGGGCCGGACTAATCAGCCCCAGCATTTT
>TRBJ1-6|NA|TRBV7-2|TRBD1
CASSLAGGYNNSPLHF
TGTGCCAGCAGCTTAGCAGGGGGCTACAATAATTCACCCCTCCACTTT
>TRBJ2-3|NA|TRBV5-8|NA
CASSWGKVLSTDTQYF
TGTGCCAGCAGCTGGGGTAAGGTGCTGAGCACAGATACGCAGTATTTT
>TRBJ2-7|NA|TRBV5-6|TRBD1
CASSFGGTGTLTYEQYF
TGTGCCAGCAGCTTTGGCGGGACAGGGACCCTAACCTACGAGCAGTACTTC
>TRBJ2-2|NA|TRBV2|NA
CASSLRFTGELFF
TGTGCCAGCAGCCTAAGGTTTACCGGGGAGCTGTTTTTT
>TRBJ1-1|NA|TRBV6-1|NA
CASSEYRGIRTEAFF
TGTGCCAGCAGTGAATATCGGGGTATAAGGACTGAAGCTTTCTTT
>TRBJ2-7|NA|TRBV6-1|NA
CASSESGITYEQYF
TGTGCCAGCAGTGAATCGGGAATTACCTACGAGCAGTACTTC
>TRBJ2-7|NA|TRBV7-2|NA
CASSLVGGGTYEQYF
TGTGCCAGCAGCTTAGTAGGAGGCGGTACCTACGAGCAGTACTTC
>TRBJ2-3|NA|TRBV27|TRBD2
CASSPSGGAADTQYF
TGTGCCAGCAGCCCTAGCGGGGGGGCAGCGGATACGCAGTATTTT
>TRBJ2-2|NA|TRBV5-5|TRBD1
CASSRQGNTGELFF
TGTGCCAGCAGCCGACAGGGGAACACCGGGGAGCTGTTTTTT
>TRBJ2-3|NA|TRBV7-2|NA
CASSFLRDPTTQYF
TGTGCCAGCAGCTTTCTCCGGGACCCTACTACGCAGTATTTT
>TRBJ2-5|NA|TRBV7-7|NA
CASSLKGDFQETQYF
TGTGCTAGCAGCTTAAAGGGGGACTTCCAAGAGACCCAGTACTTC
>TRBJ1-4|NA|TRBV19|NA
CASSTHTEWGEKLFF
TGTGCCAGTAGTACGCACACGGAGTGGGGAGAAAAACTGTTTTTT